Below, 27 T cell receptor beta chains from the same sample are listed, as sequenced in a study of blood T cell repertoires in COVID-19. Profiled with immunoSEQ multiplex PCR; TCRdb holds only in-frame clones, not every one. The sample has 34,000 or so clones, 87% seen once. The sequencing input was peripheral blood. The receptors were sampled from a man aged 50-59 years with active or convalescent COVID-19.

The chain links TRBV5-4 to TRBJ1-5; TRBD1 matches at 7 bases. CDR3 size: 14 residues. The germline CDR1 and CDR2 sequences are SGHNT and YYREEE (reference sequence). V lost 0 bases to trimming and J lost 4 bases; unmatched junction nucleotides: 1. CDR3 loop: CASSLGGQNQPQHF. DNA for the CDR3: TGTGCCAGCAGCTTGGGGGGACAGAATCAGCCCCAGCATTTT.

The chain carries TRBV18 and TRBJ1-3; D is unresolved. The ends were cut back, 9 bases at V and 4 bases at J, with 10 bases in the middle. The germline gives CDR1 KGHSH, CDR2 LQKENI. The CDR3 has 12 residues. CDR3 DNA sequence: TGTGCCAGTACAGACCAGGGAAACACCATATATTTT. Residues: CASTDQGNTIYF. Full variable domain (outside the CDR3, taken from reference TRBV18 and TRBJ1-3): NAGVMQNPRHLVRRRGQEARLRCSPMKGHSHVYWYRQLPEEGLKFMVYLQKENIIDESGMPKERFSAEFPKEGPSILRIQQVVRGDSAAYFCASTDQGNTIYFGEGSWLTVV.

The chain couples TRBV10-3 to TRBJ2-1, with TRBD1 matching over 7 bases. V dropped 8 bases and J dropped 8; count of bases not matched to a gene: 12. The CDR3 extends over 14 amino acids. Germline assignment: CDR1 ENHRY and CDR2 SYGVKD. The CDR3 DNA reads TGTGCCATCGTATCAGACAGGGTAGTAGATGAGCAGTTCTTC. Protein sequence: CAIVSDRVVDEQFF.

The chain joins TRBV28 to TRBJ1-2; D is unclear. CDR3 length: 13 residues. Trimming cost V 6 bases and J 4 bases, with 12 bases left between them. Germline assignment: CDR1 MDHEN and CDR2 SYDVKM. CDR3 region: CASREGGFYGYTF. CDR3 coding DNA: TGTGCCAGCAGAGAAGGAGGGTTCTATGGCTACACCTTC.

The chain recombines TRBV30 with TRBJ2-5, with 8 bases that match TRBD2. Trimming took 4 bases from V and 4 from J; bases not matched to a gene: 5. Germline CDR1 reads GTSNPN; CDR2 reads SVGIG (reference sequence). This CDR3 region has 13 residues. The CDR3 region has the DNA TGTGCCTGGACCCGGACTAGCCGAGAGACCCAGTACTTC. Translated: CAWTRTSRETQYF.

The V gene is TRBV19, the J gene TRBJ1-1; 7 bases are a match to TRBD1. After removal of 4 bases from V and 1 base from J, the junction contained 9 bases not matched to a gene. From germline, CDR1 is LNHDA and CDR2 SQIVND (reference sequence). The CDR3 is 16 residues long. CDR3 in amino acids: CASSTRTGWPNTEAFF. DNA of the CDR3: TGTGCCAGTAGTACCCGGACAGGCTGGCCGAACACTGAAGCTTTCTTT.

The table lists this clone with a few counts. This sequence joins TRBV28 and TRBJ1-1; tentative D call: TRBD1 (5 bases). Germline lookup yields CDR1 MDHEN and CDR2 SYDVKM. V lost 9 bases, J lost 1 base, and 21 bases lay in between. The CDR3 spans 16 residues. CDR3 DNA sequence: TGTGCCAGTACCAGGTTTGGAAGGGGCAAGAACACTGAAGCTTTCTTT. It encodes CASTRFGRGKNTEAFF.

V and J are TRBV6-6 and TRBJ2-7, with TRBD2 matching 10 bases. The germline V gene has CDR1 MNHNY and CDR2 SVGAGI (reference sequence). The CDR3 extends over 15 amino acids. V lost 7 bases, J lost 2 bases, and 8 bases stayed unmatched. CDR3 sequence (DNA): TGTGCCAGCACTACAAAAGGACTAGCGGCCTACGAGCAGTACTTC. Residues: CASTTKGLAAYEQYF.

V is TRBV5-1 and J is TRBJ1-4; D not certain. The length of the CDR3 is 14 residues. The V gene's germline CDR1 is SGHRS and CDR2 YFSETQ. The V and J ends lost 0 bases and 4 bases respectively, with 7 bases between them. This chain's CDR3 is CASSLAGFNEKLFF. The CDR3 DNA is TGCGCCAGCAGCTTGGCCGGGTTTAATGAAAAACTGTTTTTT.

The chain has TRBV24-1 and TRBJ2-3, with TRBD1 as a possible D gene (6 bases). CDR1 KGHDR and CDR2 SFDVKD come from the germline V gene. The CDR3 is 15 residues long. Trimming stripped 3 bases from V and 5 bases from J, with 14 bases between. In DNA, the CDR3 is TGTGCCACCAGTGATCTACAGGGTAGTGGAGATACGCAGTATTTT. It encodes CATSDLQGSGDTQYF.

The chain couples TRBV19 to TRBJ1-1; D not certain. V dropped 6 bases and J dropped 6 bases, with 11 bases sitting between them. Germline V gene sequence: CDR1 LNHDA, CDR2 SQIVND (reference sequence). CDR3 length: 12 amino acids. The CDR3 spells CASRAGYAEAFF. The CDR3 DNA reads TGTGCCAGTAGGGCGGGCTATGCTGAAGCTTTCTTT.

CDR3: CASSQEAEVQPQHF. The CDR3 bases are TGCGCCAGCAGCCAAGAGGCAGAGGTTCAGCCCCAGCATTTT. The rearrangement joins TRBV4-1 to TRBJ1-5; D call uncertain. Trimming removed 0 bases from V and 6 bases from J, with 9 bases in between. The germline CDR1 and CDR2 sequences are MGHRA and YSYEKL. The CDR3 extends over 14 amino acids.

The chain is built from TRBV7-2 and TRBJ1-2; 7 nucleotides match TRBD1. J gave up 6 bases and V 4 bases, and 8 bases lay outside the gene matches. Per germline, CDR1 SGHTA and CDR2 FQGNSA. The CDR3 spans 14 residues. The CDR3 DNA reads TGTGCCAGCAGCTACAGGGGCGCGGAGGATGGCTACACCTTC. This codes for CASSYRGAEDGYTF.

The V and J genes are TRBV19 and TRBJ1-1; D gene ambiguous. The germline gives CDR1 LNHDA, CDR2 SQIVND (reference sequence). The CDR3 extends over 12 amino acids. Between the trimmed V and J ends, which lost 1 base and 10 bases, there was a span of 10 bases. The CDR3 DNA reads as TGTGCCAGTAGTATAGGAGGCGGAGTAGCTTTCTTT. Encoded protein: CASSIGGGVAFF.

V and J are TRBV28 and TRBJ1-2; D gene ambiguous. Germline CDR1 reads MDHEN; CDR2 reads SYDVKM. The CDR3 is made up of 11 amino acids. Deletions cut 1 base from V and 7 bases from J, with 4 bases between. The CDR3 DNA follows: TGTGCCAGCAGTTTATTCGGTGGCTACACCTTC. This encodes CASSLFGGYTF.

The J gene is TRBJ1-1, the V gene TRBV7-6, with a tentative D call TRBD1 (5 bases). Trimming shortened V by 8 bases and J by 1 base, and 17 bases separated the two germline ends. Germline-derived CDR1 and CDR2 are SGHVS and FNYEAQ. This CDR3 spans 15 amino acids. The CDR3 spells CASGAALGWNTEAFF. CDR3 nucleotide sequence: TGTGCCAGCGGGGCGGCCCTGGGGTGGAACACTGAAGCTTTCTTT.

This chain links TRBV2 with TRBJ1-5, with D possibly TRBD1 on 5 matching bases. CDR1 and CDR2 from the germline V gene are SNHLY and FYNNEI. There are 14 residues in the CDR3. V was shortened by 5 bases and J by 2 bases, with 10 bases between the two germline ends. The CDR3: CASSWTRGNQPQHF. Here the CDR3 DNA reads TGTGCCAGCAGTTGGACAAGGGGCAATCAGCCCCAGCATTTT.

The CDR3 sequence is CASSSGGTDTQYF. The CDR3 coding sequence is TGTGCCAGCAGCTCAGGGGGCACAGATACGCAGTATTTT. The V and J genes are TRBV7-3 and TRBJ2-3; D may be TRBD1 (6 bases). V lost 4 bases and J 1 base, leaving 6 bases between the germline ends. The CDR3 has 13 amino acids. From germline, CDR1 is SGHTA and CDR2 FQGTGA.

The chain is built from TRBV2 and TRBJ2-3; 12 bases match TRBD2. Looked up from germline, CDR1 is SNHLY and CDR2 is FYNNEI. The CDR3 spans 14 residues. The V and J ends lost 6 bases and 5 bases, in that order; junction bases with no gene match: 3. The CDR3 sequence is CASSEGLAGDTQYF. The CDR3 DNA sequence: TGTGCCAGCAGCGAGGGACTAGCGGGAGATACGCAGTATTTT.

CDR3 sequence reads: CASQTGGANTGELFF. As DNA, the CDR3 is TGTGCCAGCCAGACAGGGGGAGCGAACACCGGGGAGCTGTTTTTT. The chain links TRBV18 to TRBJ2-2, with 9 bases identical to TRBD1. CDR3 size: 15 residues. Per the germline V gene, CDR1 is KGHSH and CDR2 is LQKENI. V gave up 8 bases and J gave up 0 bases; unmatched junction bases: 4.

The chain is built from TRBV23-1 and TRBJ1-1, with 9 bases aligning to TRBD1. TRBV23-1 is identified as an open reading frame with a role that is uncertain. CDR3 length equals 17 residues. With V trimmed by 0 bases and J by 4 bases, 9 bases remained unmatched. The CDR3 region is CASSQSFRTGGSTEAFF. Here the CDR3 DNA reads TGCGCCAGCAGTCAATCCTTTAGAACAGGGGGCTCCACTGAAGCTTTCTTT.

This clone was counted once. The V gene is TRBV18, the J gene TRBJ1-1; D is unresolved. The CDR3 consists of 14 residues. Trimming shortened V by 3 bases and J by 0 bases, and 8 bases separated the two germline ends. Germline values: CDR1 KGHSH, CDR2 LQKENI. The CDR3 DNA follows: TGTGCCAGCTCACCGTTTCAGATGAACACTGAAGCTTTCTTT. Its translation: CASSPFQMNTEAFF. The entire variable domain, with the rest obtained from reference TRBV18 and TRBJ1-1, is as follows: NAGVMQNPRHLVRRRGQEARLRCSPMKGHSHVYWYRQLPEEGLKFMVYLQKENIIDESGMPKERFSAEFPKEGPSILRIQQVVRGDSAAYFCASSPFQMNTEAFFGQGTRLTVV.

This chain connects TRBV5-1 to TRBJ2-3, with D perhaps TRBD2 (6 bases). CDR3 size: 17 residues. The V and J ends lost 1 base and 0 bases respectively, with 15 bases between them. From germline, CDR1 is SGHRS and CDR2 YFSETQ. The CDR3 reads CASSLWGAGTSTDTQYF. DNA for the CDR3: TGCGCCAGCAGCTTGTGGGGAGCGGGTACTAGCACAGATACGCAGTATTTT.

This sequence joins TRBV5-1 and TRBJ2-1, with 10 bases fitting TRBD2. Germline values: CDR1 SGHRS, CDR2 YFSETQ. The CDR3 is 15 amino acids. V lost 4 bases and J lost 4; bases outside the gene matches: 5. The DNA for the CDR3 is TGCGCCAGCAGCCGAGGGACTAGCGCTTACAATGAGCAGTTCTTC. Translating it yields CASSRGTSAYNEQFF.

This clone has just one count. V usage is TRBV4-1 and J usage is TRBJ1-1, with a possible D match to TRBD1 (6 bases). The CDR3 has 16 amino acids. Per the germline V gene, CDR1 is MGHRA and CDR2 is YSYEKL. The ends were cut back, 0 bases at V and 0 bases at J, with 11 bases in the middle. In DNA form, the CDR3 reads TGCGCCAGCAGCCAAGACAGGGGCATTCTGAACACTGAAGCTTTCTTT. Translated: CASSQDRGILNTEAFF.

The rearrangement joins TRBV7-8 to TRBJ2-3; 10 bases line up with TRBD2. V dropped 2 bases and J dropped 4; count of bases not matched to a gene: 9. CDR3 length equals 17 residues. The V gene's germline CDR1 is SGHVS and CDR2 FQNEAQ. The CDR3 loop is CASSLQTSGFAADTQYF. The CDR3 DNA is TGTGCCAGCAGCTTACAGACTAGCGGGTTCGCGGCAGATACGCAGTATTTT.

The rearrangement joins TRBV3-1 (or the pseudogene TRBV3-2) to TRBJ1-6, with D maybe TRBD1 (6 bases). Trimming removed 4 bases from V and 7 bases from J, with 11 bases in between. Germline-derived CDR1 and CDR2 are LGHDT and YNNKEL (reference sequence). The CDR3 consists of 14 residues. Here the CDR3 DNA reads TGTGCCAGCAGCCGTCCAGGGGAAAATTCACCCCTCCACTTT. Translation: CASSRPGENSPLHF.